The 28 T cell receptor beta chains reported below all come from one sample, sequenced in a study of Ad26.COV2.S vaccination and SARS-CoV-2 variants. Specified treatment: around 19 received Ad26.COV2.S at low or high dose, single or two shots; 5 received placebo; per-sample allocation not given. It was on day 63 after the first vaccine or placebo injection that samples were taken. Profiling relied on immunoSEQ multiplex PCR, and the TCRdb table lists in-frame clones only, not all of them. Among about 440,000 clones listed, roughly 87% were seen once. Here the sequenced sample was peripheral blood, taken in a trial of Ad26.COV2.S vaccine versus placebo. The receptors derive from a person aged 18-60 years who received the Ad26.COV2.S COVID-19 vaccine or a placebo.

The CDR3 region is CASMRRNSGANVLTF. CDR3 nucleotides: TGTGCCAGCATGAGAAGAAACTCTGGGGCCAACGTCCTGACTTTC. J is TRBJ2-6 and V is TRBV27; the D is unclear. CDR3 size: 15 residues. V dropped 7 bases and J dropped 0 bases, with 10 bases sitting between them. Germline V gives CDR1 MNHEY, CDR2 SMNVEV (reference sequence).

This chain uses TRBV28 with TRBJ2-7; TRBD2 aligns across 8 bases. The J segment lost 2 bases and the V segment lost 4 bases, leaving 4 bases of the junction unmatched. This CDR3 comprises 14 residues. The germline V gene has CDR1 MDHEN and CDR2 SYDVKM. CDR3 protein: CASSSGTRAYEQYF. CDR3 coding DNA: TGTGCCAGCAGTTCCGGGACTAGGGCCTACGAGCAGTACTTC.

This chain joins TRBV29-1 and TRBJ1-4, with D perhaps matching TRBD1 (5 bases). The CDR3 has 13 amino acids. CDR1 is SQVTM, CDR2 ANQGSEA, per germline. V lost 3 bases to trimming and J lost 3 bases, with 8 bases between them. Here the CDR3 DNA reads TGCAGCGTTGAGGGGGGGGCTAATGAAAAACTGTTTTTT. Translation: CSVEGGANEKLFF.

The chain links TRBV27 to TRBJ2-1, with 12 bases matching TRBD2. The CDR3 runs to 18 residues. V was pared by 0 bases and J by 5 bases, with 8 bases of the junction left unmatched. Germline V gene lookup returns CDR1 MNHEY and CDR2 SMNVEV (reference sequence). For the CDR3, the DNA is TGTGCCAGCAGTTTATCGCTCACTCTAGCGGGAGGGAACAATGAGCAGTTCTTC. It translates to CASSLSLTLAGGNNEQFF.

This clone was detected once. The chain joins TRBV7-3 to TRBJ2-3; 11 nucleotides agree with TRBD1. The CDR3 is 14 residues long. J lost 4 bases, V lost 5 bases, and 2 bases had no gene match. The germline CDR1 and CDR2 sequences are SGHTA and FQGTGA. The CDR3 here is CASSGQGAADTQYF. The CDR3, as DNA: TGTGCCAGCAGCGGACAGGGGGCGGCAGATACGCAGTATTTT.

The genes are TRBV25-1 and TRBJ2-7; the match to TRBD2 covers 11 bases. The CDR3 covers 13 residues. With V trimmed by 6 bases and J by 7 bases, 5 bases remained unmatched. Per the germline V gene, CDR1 is MGHDK and CDR2 is SYGVNS. CDR3 coding DNA: TGTGCCAGCAGAACTAGCGGGAGCTATGAGCAGTACTTC. Amino acids: CASRTSGSYEQYF.

In DNA, the CDR3 is TGTGCCAGCCTTTCTGGGGCCAACGTCCTGACTTTC. Translated: CASLSGANVLTF. The V call is TRBV2, the J call TRBJ2-6, with no clear D. The CDR3 has 12 residues. Germline V gives CDR1 SNHLY, CDR2 FYNNEI. V dropped 8 bases and J dropped 1 base, with 3 bases sitting between them.

The chain is built from TRBV2 and TRBJ2-5; 7 nucleotides match TRBD2. The ends lost 2 bases at V and 5 bases at J; junction bases unmatched: 5. The germline gives CDR1 SNHLY, CDR2 FYNNEI. This CDR3 contains 14 residues. The CDR3: CASSEPRESETQYF. The DNA for the CDR3 is TGTGCCAGCAGTGAACCGCGGGAGAGTGAGACCCAGTACTTC.

The chain combines TRBV28 with TRBJ1-1; no clear D. V was shortened by 7 bases and J by 3 bases, with 12 bases between the two germline ends. The CDR3 contains 13 residues. Germline V CDR1 and CDR2: MDHEN, SYDVKM. CDR3: CASTLGVDTEAFF. The CDR3 coding sequence is TGTGCCAGCACCCTCGGGGTCGACACTGAAGCTTTCTTT.

This chain joins TRBV7-2 and TRBJ2-5; D gene unclear. CDR1 and CDR2 (germline): SGHTA, FQGNSA. The CDR3 is 15 amino acids. Trimming stripped 4 bases from V and 2 bases from J, with 14 bases between. DNA for the CDR3: TGTGCCAGCAGCTCTCCTAACCCGGGTCAAGAGACCCAGTACTTC. Protein sequence: CASSSPNPGQETQYF.

The J gene is TRBJ2-7, the V gene TRBV6-2 or TRBV6-3, with no clear D. Germline CDR1 is MNHEY and CDR2 is SVGEGT. The CDR3 length is 14 residues. V was clipped by 2 bases and J by 8 bases, with 16 bases between them. The DNA of the CDR3 is TGTGCCAGCAGTTACAAAGCGCTGCCCCTCCAGCAGTACTTC. Translation: CASSYKALPLQQYF.

J is TRBJ2-3 and V is TRBV15; D gene unclear. Germline V gene lookup returns CDR1 LNHNV and CDR2 YYDKDF (reference sequence). This CDR3 is built from 15 residues. Deletions cut 6 bases from V and 2 bases from J, with 15 bases between. The CDR3 sequence: CATSKSHSNTDTQYF. In DNA, the CDR3 is TGTGCCACCAGTAAGTCCCATAGCAACACAGATACGCAGTATTTT.

CDR3 sequence (DNA): TGTGCCAGCAGCTTCGGACAGGGGTGGGGCAATCAGCCCCAGCATTTT. This translates into CASSFGQGWGNQPQHF. The rearrangement uses TRBV5-6 and TRBJ1-5, with 9 bases fitting TRBD1. CDR1 is SGHDT and CDR2 is YYEEEE in the germline V gene. V shed 2 bases, J shed 2 bases, and the junction held 5 bases outside the gene matches. CDR3 length equals 16 residues.

The rearrangement uses TRBV11-2 and TRBJ1-5; D gene unclear. Germline CDR1 SGHAT, CDR2 FQNNGV. The length of the CDR3 is 18 residues. V was trimmed by 3 bases and J by 0 bases, leaving 18 bases between them. In DNA form, the CDR3 reads TGTGCCAGCAGCTTCTGTTTAGGGAATTCAGATAGCAATCAGCCCCAGCATTTT. It codes for CASSFCLGNSDSNQPQHF.

This chain uses TRBV3-1 (or the pseudogene TRBV3-2) with TRBJ1-6; D remains ambiguous. CDR3 size: 16 residues. The V gene lost 4 bases and the J gene lost 3 bases, with 13 bases spanning the gap. Germline CDR1 is LGHDT and CDR2 is YNNKEL (reference sequence). The CDR3, as DNA: TGTGCCAGCAGCCTCATGCGCGTAGACTATAATTCACCCCTCCACTTT. This codes for CASSLMRVDYNSPLHF.

The chain carries TRBV7-9 and TRBJ2-7; 9 nucleotides line up with TRBD1. CDR3 length: 15 amino acids. V shed 3 bases and J 4 bases; nucleotides not matched to a gene: 7. Germline CDR1 reads SEHNR; CDR2 reads FQNEAQ (reference sequence). As DNA, the CDR3 is TGTGCCAGCAGCTTTCCCGACAGGGGGAGTTACGAGCAGTACTTC. Translation: CASSFPDRGSYEQYF.

This sequence joins TRBV7-9 and TRBJ1-2; TRBD1 aligns across 9 bases. CDR3 size: 14 residues. V was clipped by 3 bases and J by 7 bases; unmatched bases: 6. Germline CDR1 is SEHNR and CDR2 is FQNEAQ (reference sequence). CDR3 nucleotide sequence: TGTGCCAGCAGCTTGGGACAGGGCTATACTGGCTACACCTTC. Protein product: CASSLGQGYTGYTF.

This clone appeared once. CDR3 bases: TGTGCCAGCAGTTCGGGATGGGGAAACACCATATATTTT. Translating it yields CASSSGWGNTIYF. V and J are TRBV12-3 or TRBV12-4 and TRBJ1-3; D is ambiguous. This CDR3 has 13 residues. V was cut by 4 bases and J by 4 bases, with 8 bases left in between.

The V and J genes are TRBV4-1 and TRBJ2-1; a weak D match, TRBD1 (5 bases). Germline V lookup: CDR1 MGHRA, CDR2 YSYEKL. The CDR3 is 18 amino acids. Trimming removed 2 bases at V and 2 bases at J, with 19 bases between. The CDR3 bases are TGCGCCAGCAGCCAACTGATACCTCAGGGTCAGACCTACAATGAGCAGTTCTTC. Protein product: CASSQLIPQGQTYNEQFF.

The rearrangement joins TRBV5-1 to TRBJ2-7; D possibly corresponds to TRBD2 (5 bases). The germline gives CDR1 SGHRS, CDR2 YFSETQ. CDR3 length: 14 amino acids. V lost 2 bases, J lost 0 bases, and 9 bases lay in between. CDR3 nucleotides: TGCGCCAGCAGCTTAATTAGCGCCTCCTACGAGCAGTACTTC. It encodes CASSLISASYEQYF.

The V and J genes are TRBV4-1 and TRBJ1-4, with 7 bases aligning to TRBD1. This CDR3 has 17 amino acids. CDR1 and CDR2 (germline): MGHRA, YSYEKL. J gave up 8 bases and V 1 base, and 13 bases lay outside the gene matches. CDR3: CASSQGSARTGPEKLFF. In DNA form, the CDR3 reads TGCGCCAGCAGCCAAGGGAGTGCGCGGACAGGCCCCGAAAAACTGTTTTTT.

This chain links TRBV27 with TRBJ1-2, with D hard to call. CDR1 is MNHEY and CDR2 is SMNVEV in the germline V gene (reference sequence). V was pared by 3 bases and J by 6 bases, with 11 bases between. The CDR3 runs to 13 residues. The CDR3 spells CASSFAPGDGYTF. The CDR3 nucleotides are TGTGCCAGCAGTTTTGCCCCTGGGGATGGCTACACCTTC.

The V call is TRBV28, the J call TRBJ1-2; D unclear. The V gene's germline CDR1 is MDHEN and CDR2 SYDVKM. Deletions cut 2 bases from V and 4 bases from J, with 11 bases between. This CDR3 region has 14 residues. DNA for the CDR3: TGTGCCAGCAGTTTACCCTCGTCTGGCTATGGCTACACCTTC. This sequence encodes CASSLPSSGYGYTF.

The genes are TRBV7-9 and TRBJ2-1; D is uncertain. V was cut by 1 base and J by 7 bases, with 8 bases left in between. In germline, CDR1 is SEHNR, CDR2 FQNEAQ (reference sequence). The CDR3 loop spans 13 amino acids. CDR3 region: CASSLVARNEQFF. The CDR3 DNA follows: TGTGCCAGCAGCTTAGTGGCTAGAAATGAGCAGTTCTTC. Together with reference TRBV7-9 and TRBJ2-1, the CDR3 gives the full variable domain: DTGVSQNPRHKITKRGQNVTFRCDPISEHNRLYWYRQTLGQGPEFLTYFQNEAQLEKSRLLSDRFSAERPKGSFSTLEIQRTEQGDSAMYLCASSLVARNEQFFGPGTRLTVL.

This sequence joins TRBV28 and TRBJ2-3; 7 bases map to TRBD1. CDR1 MDHEN and CDR2 SYDVKM come from the germline V gene. The CDR3 is 16 amino acids. V shed 6 bases, J shed 6 bases, and the junction held 15 bases outside the gene matches. The chain's CDR3 is CASRPVGQAQGDTQYF. The CDR3 bases are TGTGCCAGCAGACCAGTCGGACAGGCCCAAGGGGATACGCAGTATTTT.

This sequence joins TRBV19 and TRBJ2-3; no reliable D call. The ends were cut back, 5 bases at V and 4 bases at J, with 13 bases in the middle. This CDR3 region has 14 residues. Germline CDR1 and CDR2: LNHDA and SQIVND (reference sequence). CDR3 sequence: CASSPPPPADTQYF. The DNA for the CDR3 is TGTGCCAGTAGTCCCCCCCCACCGGCAGATACGCAGTATTTT.

The CDR3 DNA is TGTGCCAGTAACACAGGGGGGAGCACAGATACGCAGTATTTT. Translating it yields CASNTGGSTDTQYF. The V call is TRBV18, the J call TRBJ2-3; 8 bases line up with TRBD1. Germline values: CDR1 KGHSH, CDR2 LQKENI. The CDR3 is made up of 14 amino acids. V trimming: 9 bases; J trimming: 0 bases; junction bases outside the gene matches: 5.

The chain employs TRBV13 and TRBJ1-3; D perhaps matches TRBD1 (5 bases). Trimming left V 3 bases short and J 3 bases short, with 15 bases between. Germline V gives CDR1 PRHDT, CDR2 FYEKMQ (reference sequence). The CDR3 is 16 amino acids. For the CDR3, the DNA is TGTGCCAGCAGCTTCCGGGTAGGGGCGAGTGGAAACACCATATATTTT. Its protein is CASSFRVGASGNTIYF.